This T cell receptor beta chain was recorded in a study of beta chain features in type 1 diabetes (dated by TCRdb to the late 2010s). Describing the broader study: No differences in mean age, gender distribution, total cell number or subset yield were found between patients and healthy donors. A total of around 110,000,000 sorted cells were examined across all samples, and RNA yield correlated strongly with the number of cells per subset. Regulatory and stem cell-like memory subsets were obtained from only 8 patients and roughly eight healthy donors, while naive and central memory subsets were obtained from all 30 or so donors. The study compared TCRB repertoires of sorted circulating CD4+ T cell subsets between recently diagnosed type 1 diabetes patients and matched healthy donors.

The entire isolated RNA was reverse transcribed using the High Capacity cDNA Reverse Transcription Kit, and thus expressed TCRB transcripts were sequenced. Deep immunoSEQ sequencing was performed on naive, central memory and regulatory T cell samples, with an average of roughly 4 million total reads per sample. Sorted cells were lysed in RLT buffer and RNA was extracted with DNase-treated RNeasy Micro or Mini kits, depending on cell number. Each cell subset was processed separately to prevent cross-contamination, with patient and healthy donor samples processed together. Using the immunoSEQ multiplex PCR, TCRB sequences were amplified from cDNA into 87-bp fragments spanning the CDR3 region. The amplicons were sequenced using the Illumina HiSeq platform. As for how the authors treated the data: Synthetic template baselines were used to correct PCR bias computationally, reads within Hamming distance 2 were collapsed, and singletons that could not be merged were discarded. Reads were aligned to IMGT to assign V, D and J genes, CDR3 length, and insertions or deletions at six rearrangement sites. Within each subset, clonotype counts were normalized to sorted cell number, and only after that were true diversity and Gini coefficients computed with the tcR R package. The overlap coefficient, calculated on TCRB nucleotide sequences, was used to measure repertoire sharing. TCRdb took this table from immuneACCESS and kept in-frame rearrangements with V and J called. Such tables lack part of the clones; where checked against another copy, unresolved V genes explain under half of the gap, and the rest is unexplained. That table supplies the V and J calls and clone size; D and trimming were determined from the DNA. Counted in this sample were more than 120,000 clones; about 13% of them appeared once. Roughly 1.4% of the sample is taken by the ten largest.

What the study reported, not specific to this receptor: Because cDNA rather than genomic DNA was sequenced, highly expressing activated cells could have been over-represented, although no difference in activation and CD3 levels was found between groups. PCR might favor shorter templates, but patient and control samples were amplified and corrected together, so any skew would affect both groups equally. Patients with type 1 diabetes made fewer insertions and deleted more nucleotides at VDJ recombination sites, implying thymic rearrangement abnormalities. A moderate but significant shortening of TCRB CDR3 length was observed in type 1 diabetes patients in all four CD4+ subsets. Naive, central memory and regulatory TCRB repertoires appeared more similar among patients than among healthy donors. Only small numbers of individuals were included in the HLA sub-analyses, which left unresolved whether HLA type had any influence on TCRB rearrangement.

There are a few counts of this clone. Its antigen is currently not known. Per-base quality was not reported, and no clone a single base away is much larger than it. From each donor, a single peripheral blood sample of approximately 110 mL on average was drawn into heparinised tubes. Naive, central memory, regulatory and stem cell-like memory CD4+ T cells were sorted on a BD FACSAria II using a panel including CD45RO, CCR7, CD25, CD127, CD95 and CD27. Purity was above 95% for every sorted population. PBMCs were isolated immediately by Lymphoprep density gradient centrifugation and stained directly without culture. So that batch effects would be minimized, each experiment stained and sorted samples in pairs, pairing one healthy donor with one patient. The sample comprised central memory CD4+ T cells from blood. The sequence derives from a man younger than 35 with type 1 diabetes.

The DNA sequence is TGTGCCAGCACCCCTCCCACAGATACGCAGTATTTT. Its product reads: CASTPPTDTQYF. This chain is built from TRBV7-2 and TRBJ2-3, with no confident D gene call. CDR1 and CDR2 (SGHTA, FQGNSA) derive from the germline V gene. The cysteine opens and the phenylalanine closes a CDR3 of 12 amino acids. The kept DNA is CDR3 alone, 36 bases in frame from the first base. V and J are truncated by 7 bases and 2 bases respectively, leaving an intervening sequence of 7 bases.